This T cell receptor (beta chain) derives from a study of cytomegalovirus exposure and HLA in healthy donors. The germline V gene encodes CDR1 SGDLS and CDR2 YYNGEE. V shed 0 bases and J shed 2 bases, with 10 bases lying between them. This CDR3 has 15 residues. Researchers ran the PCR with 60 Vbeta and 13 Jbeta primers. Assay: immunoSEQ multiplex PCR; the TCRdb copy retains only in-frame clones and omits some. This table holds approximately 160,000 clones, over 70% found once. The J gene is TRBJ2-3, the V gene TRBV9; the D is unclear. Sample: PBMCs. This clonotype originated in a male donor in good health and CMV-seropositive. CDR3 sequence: CASSVDTVTTDTQYF. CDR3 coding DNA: TGTGCCAGCAGCGTAGACACAGTTACCACAGATACGCAGTATTTT.